These 20 T cell receptor beta chains share one sample of origin, sequenced in a study of T cell responses to AZD1222 COVID-19 vaccine. Sequencing was performed with immunoSEQ multiplex PCR; in TCRdb, only in-frame clones are kept and a portion is missing. The sample lists 150,000 to 200,000 clones; around 90% were seen once. The source was peripheral blood, collected on day 0 of AZD1222 vaccination. These receptors were collected from an adult in good health.

The J gene is TRBJ2-1, the V gene TRBV11-3; D possibly uses TRBD1 or TRBD2 (7 bases each). CDR1 and CDR2 from the germline V gene are SGHNT and YENEEA. This CDR3 is built from 15 residues. Trimming cost V 3 bases and J 7 bases, with 16 bases left between them. The CDR3 sequence: CASSFQGGIENEQFF. As DNA, the CDR3 is TGTGCCAGCAGCTTCCAGGGGGGGATTGAAAATGAGCAGTTCTTC.

J is TRBJ2-3 and V is TRBV9; D is undetermined. Germline CDR1 SGDLS, CDR2 YYNGEE. This CDR3 spans 13 amino acids. The V and J ends lost 3 bases and 0 bases respectively, with 5 bases between them. The CDR3 coding sequence is TGTGCCAGCAGCGCGACTAGCACAGATACGCAGTATTTT. It is translated as CASSATSTDTQYF. Full variable domain (outside the CDR3, taken from reference TRBV9 and TRBJ2-3): DSGVTQTPKHLITATGQRVTLRCSPRSGDLSVYWYQQSLDQGLQFLIQYYNGEERAKGNILERFSAQQFPDLHSELNLSSLELGDSALYFCASSATSTDTQYFGPGTRLTVL.

The J gene is TRBJ2-1, the V gene TRBV2; D might be TRBD2 (5 bases). Looked up from germline, CDR1 is SNHLY and CDR2 is FYNNEI. The CDR3 contains 14 residues. V gave up 3 bases and J gave up 6 bases, with 12 bases separating them. As DNA, the CDR3 is TGTGCCAGCAGTGACCCCCGCCGGGGCAATGAGCAGTTCTTC. Translation: CASSDPRRGNEQFF.

The rearrangement joins TRBV27 to TRBJ2-7, with D maybe TRBD1 (6 bases). V was shortened by 4 bases and J by 0 bases, with 10 bases between the two germline ends. The CDR3 has 14 amino acids. Germline lookup yields CDR1 MNHEY and CDR2 SMNVEV (reference sequence). The CDR3, as DNA: TGTGCCAGCAGTTCTCGGACAGCCTCCTACGAGCAGTACTTC. Translated, it gives CASSSRTASYEQYF.

The rearrangement uses TRBV5-1 and TRBJ2-5; 8 nucleotides align to TRBD1. V lost 4 bases and J lost 4; bases outside the gene matches: 6. This CDR3 has 14 residues. Germline CDR1 and CDR2: SGHRS and YFSETQ. Here the CDR3 reads CASSPGGPGETQYF. CDR3 nucleotide sequence: TGCGCCAGCAGCCCAGGGGGCCCGGGAGAGACCCAGTACTTC.

This clone was observed a single time. This chain uses TRBV19 with TRBJ2-4, with 8 bases fitting TRBD2. V shed 7 bases and J 4 bases; nucleotides not matched to a gene: 6. CDR3 length equals 14 residues. Germline CDR1 reads LNHDA; CDR2 reads SQIVND (reference sequence). The CDR3 here is CASKEPGGKNIQYF. The CDR3 DNA reads TGTGCCAGTAAGGAGCCGGGGGGGAAAAACATTCAGTACTTC.

This clone has only a few counts. The chain links TRBV2 to TRBJ1-4, with D perhaps TRBD1 (6 bases). The germline V and J ends were trimmed by 6 bases and 0 bases, with 17 bases remaining between them. The CDR3 loop spans 17 amino acids. The V gene's germline CDR1 is SNHLY and CDR2 FYNNEI. The CDR3 sequence: CASRPAPGTTTNEKLFF. Written as DNA, the CDR3 is TGTGCCAGCAGGCCCGCTCCGGGGACAACAACTAATGAAAAACTGTTTTTT. The entire variable domain, with the rest obtained from reference TRBV2 and TRBJ1-4, is as follows: EPEVTQTPSHQVTQMGQEVILRCVPISNHLYFYWYRQILGQKVEFLVSFYNNEISEKSEIFDDQFSVERPDGSNFTLKIRSTKLEDSAMYFCASRPAPGTTTNEKLFFGSGTQLSVL.

The chain joins TRBV21-1 to TRBJ2-3; the table names TRBD1, a call not compared with the DNA. TRBV21-1 is labeled a pseudogene. The CDR3 spans 15 residues. This CDR3 is CASSKAKQGEDTQYF. The CDR3 DNA is TGTGCCAGCAGCAAAGCGAAACAGGGTGAAGATACGCAGTATTTT.

The V gene is TRBV27, the J gene TRBJ2-1; TRBD2 aligns across 11 bases. Unmatched junction bases numbered 2, after V lost 2 bases and J lost 2 bases. From germline, CDR1 is MNHEY and CDR2 SMNVEV (reference sequence). The CDR3 consists of 16 residues. CDR3 region: CASSLIAGGTYNEQFF. The CDR3 DNA follows: TGTGCCAGCAGTTTAATAGCGGGAGGGACCTACAATGAGCAGTTCTTC.

This chain links TRBV9 with TRBJ1-1; D may be TRBD1 (6 bases). The CDR3 extends over 14 amino acids. Trimming took off 3 bases at V and 6 bases at J, with 15 bases between the two ends. Germline-derived CDR1 and CDR2 are SGDLS and YYNGEE. The CDR3 DNA reads TGTGCCAGCAGCGCGGACAGTAACCGGCCTGAAGCTTTCTTT. This translates into CASSADSNRPEAFF.

The J gene is TRBJ2-2, the V gene TRBV7-3, with a possible D match to TRBD1 (5 bases). This CDR3 region has 13 residues. Germline V CDR1 and CDR2: SGHTA, FQGTGA. Deletions cut 8 bases from V and 7 bases from J, with 14 bases between. The CDR3 region is CASGAGLDGELFF. In DNA form, the CDR3 reads TGTGCCAGCGGCGCAGGGTTGGACGGGGAGCTGTTTTTT.

V usage is TRBV10-3 and J usage is TRBJ2-1; 10 positions agree with TRBD2. The J segment lost 4 bases and the V segment lost 2 bases, leaving 2 bases of the junction unmatched. Germline CDR1 reads ENHRY; CDR2 reads SYGVKD. The CDR3 is 15 residues long. CDR3: CAISERAGGYNEQFF. The CDR3 DNA follows: TGTGCCATCAGTGAGAGAGCGGGAGGGTACAATGAGCAGTTCTTC.

The chain has TRBV7-3 and TRBJ1-1; D possibly corresponds to TRBD1 (6 bases). Trimming shortened V by 2 bases and J by 4 bases, and 11 bases separated the two germline ends. The length of the CDR3 is 14 residues. From germline, CDR1 is SGHTA and CDR2 FQGTGA. The CDR3 is CASSLAQGITEAFF. DNA of the CDR3: TGTGCCAGCAGCTTAGCGCAGGGGATCACTGAAGCTTTCTTT.

The chain joins TRBV5-5 to TRBJ2-5; 8 nucleotides align to TRBD1. J was trimmed by 1 base and V by 4 bases; bases with no gene match: 9. CDR3 size: 16 residues. CDR1 and CDR2 (germline): SGHKS, YYEKEE (reference sequence). CDR3 sequence: CASSLGTGTIQETQYF. Written as DNA, the CDR3 is TGTGCCAGCAGCCTGGGGACAGGAACGATCCAAGAGACCCAGTACTTC.

V and J are TRBV28 and TRBJ2-1; tentatively, D is TRBD2 (6 bases). The V end lost 7 bases, the J end lost 14 bases, and 24 bases lay between the germline ends. Germline CDR1 and CDR2: MDHEN and SYDVKM. The CDR3 covers 14 residues. In nucleotides, the CDR3 is TGTGCCAGCACCCTCGGGAGTCAGGTTGGTAGGGAGTTCTTC. Its translation: CASTLGSQVGREFF.

The chain links TRBV3-1 (or the pseudogene TRBV3-2) to TRBJ2-3, with a weak D call TRBD2 (5 bases). The CDR3 runs to 12 residues. Deletions cut 1 base from V and 6 bases from J, with 5 bases between. The germline CDR1 and CDR2 sequences are LGHDT and YNNKEL (reference sequence). The CDR3 DNA reads as TGTGCCAGCAGCCAAGTAGCGGATACGCAGTATTTT. It yields the protein CASSQVADTQYF.

The J gene is TRBJ2-3, the V gene TRBV4-1; D unresolved. V gave up 2 bases and J gave up 6 bases, with 3 bases separating them. The CDR3 sequence is 11 residues long. Germline lookup yields CDR1 MGHRA and CDR2 YSYEKL. The CDR3 DNA reads as TGCGCCAGCAGCCAAAGGGATACGCAGTATTTT. Translation: CASSQRDTQYF.

The chain joins TRBV7-2 to TRBJ1-5; D might be TRBD1 (5 bases). The CDR3 runs 14 residues. CDR1 is SGHTA, CDR2 FQGNSA, per germline. With 6 bases removed from V and 6 bases from J, the gap between germline ends came to 15 bases. The CDR3 loop reads CASRTGGEGQPQHF. DNA of the CDR3: TGTGCCAGCAGAACGGGGGGGGAGGGTCAGCCCCAGCATTTT.

This clone was seen a single time. This rearrangement joins TRBV5-1 to TRBJ2-7, with D perhaps matching TRBD1 or TRBD2 (5 bases each). Germline values: CDR1 SGHRS, CDR2 YFSETQ. V lost 4 bases and J 2 bases, leaving 16 bases between the germline ends. There are 15 residues in the CDR3. CDR3 bases: TGCGCCAGCAGCCTCCCCGGGACGCGAGCCTACGAGCAGTACTTC. Translation: CASSLPGTRAYEQYF.

This chain links TRBV7-9 with TRBJ1-3, with D uncertain. V gave up 5 bases and J gave up 2 bases, with 13 bases separating them. This CDR3 has 15 residues. Germline values: CDR1 SEHNR, CDR2 FQNEAQ (reference sequence). Here the CDR3 reads CASSPYGGPGNTIYF. CDR3 DNA: TGTGCCAGCAGCCCCTATGGCGGTCCTGGAAACACCATATATTTT.